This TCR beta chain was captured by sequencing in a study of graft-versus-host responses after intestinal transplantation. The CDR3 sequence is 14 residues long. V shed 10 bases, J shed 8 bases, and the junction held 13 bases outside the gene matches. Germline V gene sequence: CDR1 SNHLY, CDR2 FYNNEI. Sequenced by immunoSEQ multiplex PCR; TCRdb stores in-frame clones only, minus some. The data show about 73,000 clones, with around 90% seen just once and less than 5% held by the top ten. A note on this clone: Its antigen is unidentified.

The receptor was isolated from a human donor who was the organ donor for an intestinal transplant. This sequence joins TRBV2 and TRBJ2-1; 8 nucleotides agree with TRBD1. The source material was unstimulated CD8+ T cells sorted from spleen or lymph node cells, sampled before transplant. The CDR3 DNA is TGTGCCAACGGACGGCGACAGGGGAGCGATGAGCAGTTCTTC. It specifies CANGRRQGSDEQFF.